The sequence of this TCR beta chain was determined in a study of naive and memory T cell subsets. This clonotype was found many times. Antigen specificity is unknown. The library had UMIs added by 3' ligation of an oligonucleotide to TCR cDNA. Trimming stripped 7 bases from V and 1 base from J, with 13 bases between. This CDR3 spans 14 amino acids. CDR1 and CDR2 (germline): MNHEY, SVGAGI. Study-wide points: TCR transcript changes with activation or differentiation may affect this RNA method.

Ligated cDNA underwent four rounds of PCR with nested alpha and beta constant region primers and SP2. Blood and skin TCR RNA was reverse transcribed with alpha and beta constant primers. TCRdb passed the 5' RACE reads through MiXCR, listing each CDR3 protein once. The data contain about 48,000 distinct CDR3 sequences, 4% to 5% of them singletons. This clonotype originated in a female donor in good health. V gene TRBV6-5 combines with J gene TRBJ1-1; D is undetermined. The CDR3 DNA sequence: TGTGCCAGCACGGCAGATGGAGGGAACACTGAAGCTTTCTTT. This encodes CASTADGGNTEAFF.